This TCR beta chain emerged from a study of T cells in Graves' hyperthyroidism and ophthalmopathy. Study results and caveats: Model predictions of ophthalmopathy came a median about six months before onset. The blood repertoire included most of the expanded thyroid clonotypes above 0.001.

Amplification yielded TCR beta CDR3 regions, with RNA transcripts as the source. During a first-round RT-PCR of the TCR CDR3, the HTBI primer set was used. TCRdb analysed the multiplex PCR reads with MiXCR anew, one entry per CDR3 protein. The data contain around 340,000 distinct CDR3 sequences, 11% to 15% of them singletons. Patients were excluded because of uncontrolled infection, other autoimmune disease, pregnancy or lactation. This clonotype came up a few times. The target antigen is unknown. This CDR3 region has 17 residues. Germline CDR1 reads MNHEY; CDR2 reads SVGEGT. Trimming took off 8 bases at V and 1 base at J, with 21 bases between the two ends.

The TCR originated in a woman in her 30s with Graves' hyperthyroidism. Sequencing used blood. The J gene is TRBJ2-1, the V gene TRBV6-2 or TRBV6-3; D is perhaps TRBD1 (6 bases). CDR3 sequence reads: CASLGLGDIWSYNEQFF. As DNA, the CDR3 is TGTGCCAGCTTAGGTTTGGGGGACATTTGGTCCTACAATGAGCAGTTCTTC.